This T cell receptor beta chain was observed in a study of technical replicates of blood from several donors. This table comes from immunoSEQ multiplex PCR, and its TCRdb copy is limited to in-frame clones, with some not included. The sample includes 66,000 or so clones, around 89% of them seen just once. This clone was detected ten times or more. The V end was cut by 0 bases, the J end by 4 bases, with 5 bases between. The CDR3 loop spans 13 amino acids. Germline CDR1 reads SGHNT; CDR2 reads YYREEE (reference sequence). The chain employs TRBV5-4 and TRBJ1-3; D remains unclear. Sequencing input: PBMCs. This TCR was recovered from a human donor in good health. Some clones in this sample may be carry-over from other donors' samples. The CDR3 loop reads CASSLAGGNTIYF. The CDR3, as DNA: TGTGCCAGCAGCTTGGCCGGGGGAAACACCATATATTTT.